The text below deals with one T cell receptor (beta chain). Germline CDR1 MNHNS, CDR2 SASEGT. V was trimmed by 1 base and J by 6 bases, leaving 18 bases between them. The CDR3 runs to 17 residues. This record comes from a study of brain T cells in children with intractable seizures. The time point is: blood from clinic visit 5 months post-surgery; TSC patient then seizure free. Data came from immunoSEQ multiplex PCR; TCRdb stores just in-frame clones and leaves some out. The sample contains 340,000 or so clones, 93% of which appear only once. This receptor was taken from a boy less than two years old with tuberous sclerosis and intractable seizures. The sample consisted of peripheral blood, taken roughly 5 months after surgery. The genes are TRBV6-1 and TRBJ1-4; the D is unclear. The CDR3 DNA follows: TGTGCCAGCAGTGAAGTTAGGATGAAGGGATTGGATGAAAAACTGTTTTTT. Translating gives CASSEVRMKGLDEKLFF.